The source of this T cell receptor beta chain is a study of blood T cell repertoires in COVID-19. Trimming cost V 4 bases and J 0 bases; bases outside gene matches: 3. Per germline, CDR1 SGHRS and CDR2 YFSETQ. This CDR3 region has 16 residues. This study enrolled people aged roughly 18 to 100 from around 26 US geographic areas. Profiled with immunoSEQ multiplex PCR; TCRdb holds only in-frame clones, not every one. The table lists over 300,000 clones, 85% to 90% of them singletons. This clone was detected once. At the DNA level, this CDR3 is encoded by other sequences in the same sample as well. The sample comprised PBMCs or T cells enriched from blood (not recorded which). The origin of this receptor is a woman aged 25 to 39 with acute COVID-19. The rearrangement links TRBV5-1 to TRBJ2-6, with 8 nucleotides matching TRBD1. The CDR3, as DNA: TGCGCCAGCAGCCCCGACAGGGGCTCTGGGGCCAACGTCCTGACTTTC. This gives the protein CASSPDRGSGANVLTF.